A selection of T cell receptor beta chains follows, all from one sample in a study of blood T cell repertoires in COVID-19. Libraries were prepared by immunoSEQ multiplex PCR; TCRdb keeps only in-frame clonotypes and omits some of them. The sample lists 250,000 to 300,000 clones; 75% to 85% were seen once. The sequencing input was peripheral blood. These TCRs come from a man aged 50 to 60 with active or convalescent COVID-19. Each CDR3 is given with its conserved first and last residue. The D gene is left open where the match is weak. Size is stated for part of the rows, as once, few or many counts, or as a class when the clone is expanded.

J gene | D gene | clone size | V gene | CDR3 protein | CDR3 DNA
TRBJ2-7 | TRBD2 | - | TRBV27 | CASSLSWSGAAYEQYF | TGTGCCAGCAGTTTAAGCTGGAGCGGGGCGGCCTACGAGCAGTACTTC
TRBJ1-5 | - | once | TRBV7-9 | CASSLEGVEQPQHF | TGTGCCAGCAGCTTAGAGGGGGTTGAACAGCCCCAGCATTTT
TRBJ1-3 | - | few | TRBV18 | CASSLTQGTAGNTIYF | TGTGCCAGCTCACTTACACAGGGTACCGCTGGAAACACCATATATTTT
TRBJ1-2 | TRBD1 | - | TRBV9 | CASSVGAGTANYGYTF | TGTGCCAGCAGCGTAGGGGCAGGGACAGCTAACTATGGCTACACCTTC
TRBJ2-1 | - | - | TRBV28 | CASSHLKPSAHNEQFF | TGTGCCAGCAGCCACCTTAAGCCTAGCGCCCACAATGAGCAGTTCTTC
TRBJ1-1 | TRBD1 | - | TRBV7-6 | CASSLGGGSITEAFF | TGTGCCAGCAGCTTAGGAGGGGGCTCAATCACTGAAGCTTTCTTT
TRBJ2-3 | TRBD2 | - | TRBV27 | CASSLWTGGTSGIRPDTQYF | TGTGCCAGCAGTTTATGGACAGGGGGGACTAGCGGGATCCGTCCAGATACGCAGTATTTT
TRBJ1-1 | - | - | TRBV28 | CASSLWGRAFF | TGTGCCAGCAGTTTATGGGGGCGGGCTTTCTTT
TRBJ1-1 | - | - | TRBV27 | CASQDRGTEAFF | TGTGCCAGCCAAGACAGAGGCACTGAAGCTTTCTTT
TRBJ2-1 | - | - | TRBV5-5 | CASSAGFSNEQFF | TGTGCCAGCAGCGCCGGTTTTAGCAATGAGCAGTTCTTC
TRBJ2-4 | TRBD1 | - | TRBV6-6 | CASRLTGGAENIQYF | TGTGCCAGCAGACTCACAGGGGGCGCAGAAAACATTCAGTACTTC
TRBJ1-2 | TRBD1 | few | TRBV6-1 | CASSEYRGTPQGDGYTF | TGTGCCAGCAGTGAATATAGGGGCACACCCCAGGGGGATGGCTACACCTTC
TRBJ2-1 | TRBD2 | once | TRBV11-2 | CASSLTGRPNEQFF | TGTGCCAGCAGCTTGACCGGGAGGCCCAATGAGCAGTTCTTC
TRBJ1-1 | TRBD1 | - | TRBV19 | CASSTDRGSEAFF | TGTGCCAGTAGTACGGACAGGGGCTCTGAAGCTTTCTTT
TRBJ2-7 | - | few | TRBV7-9 | CASSLSLWTHRAHEQYF | TGTGCCAGCAGCTTATCCCTGTGGACACACAGAGCACACGAGCAGTACTTC
TRBJ2-1 | - | - | TRBV5-4 | CASSLGGPSSYNEQFF | TGTGCCAGCAGCTTGGGCGGCCCAAGCTCCTACAATGAGCAGTTCTTC
TRBJ2-1 | TRBD1 | - | TRBV4-1 | CASSLDSTGGAANEQFF | TGCGCCAGCAGCCTCGACTCGACAGGGGGCGCCGCCAATGAGCAGTTCTTC
TRBJ1-1 | - | once | TRBV11-3 | CASSLGTGPNTEAFF | TGTGCCAGCAGCTTAGGAACAGGGCCGAACACTGAAGCTTTCTTT
TRBJ1-1 | - | - | TRBV20-1 | CSASILDGGVTEAFF | TGCAGTGCTAGTATCCTCGACGGGGGGGTCACTGAAGCTTTCTTT
TRBJ1-1 | TRBD1 | - | TRBV27 | CASSPQQGGGTEAFF | TGTGCCAGCAGTCCCCAACAGGGGGGAGGAACTGAAGCTTTCTTT
TRBJ1-2 | - | - | TRBV5-1 | CASSASDGAGPLYGYTF | TGCGCCAGCAGCGCCTCCGATGGGGCAGGGCCCCTCTATGGCTACACCTTC
TRBJ1-3 | TRBD1 | - | TRBV7-2 | CASSLDRAGNTIYF | TGTGCCAGCAGCCTTGACAGGGCTGGAAACACCATATATTTT
TRBJ2-7 | TRBD2 | - | TRBV27 | CASSSYTTSGRAYEQYF | TGTGCCAGCAGTTCATATACAACTAGCGGGAGGGCCTACGAGCAGTACTTC
TRBJ2-2 | - | once | TRBV25-1 | CASYPPRENTGELFF | TGTGCCAGCTACCCCCCCCGGGAGAACACCGGGGAGCTGTTTTTT
TRBJ1-6 | TRBD1 | - | TRBV3-1/TRBV3-2 | CASSQRDSNSPLHF | TGTGCCAGCAGCCAGAGGGACAGTAATTCACCCCTCCACTTT
TRBJ1-5 | TRBD1 | once | TRBV7-9 | CASSSDRGNQPQHF | TGTGCCAGCAGCTCGGACAGGGGAAATCAGCCCCAGCATTTT
TRBJ2-3 | - | - | TRBV12-3/TRBV12-4 | CASQRVDTQYF | TGTGCCAGCCAGCGGGTAGATACGCAGTATTTT
TRBJ2-3 | - | - | TRBV5-1 | CASASGMRDDTQYF | TGCGCCAGCGCCTCAGGGATGCGGGACGATACGCAGTATTTT
TRBJ2-3 | TRBD1 | - | TRBV18 | CASSPPRGKGIDTQYF | TGTGCCAGCTCACCGCCCAGGGGGAAAGGGATAGATACGCAGTATTTT
TRBJ1-3 | TRBD1 | - | TRBV4-3 | CASSQDPQGATGNTIYF | TGCGCCAGCAGCCAAGACCCCCAGGGGGCTACCGGAAACACCATATATTTT
TRBJ2-3 | - | - | TRBV7-9 | CASSLGSIGDTQYF | TGTGCCAGCAGCCTAGGGAGTATAGGAGATACGCAGTATTTT
TRBJ2-7 | - | once | TRBV6-5 | CASRGVFEQYF | TGTGCCAGCAGAGGGGTTTTCGAGCAGTACTTC
TRBJ1-6 | TRBD1 | - | TRBV5-1 | CASSFLPGQGGEGSPLHF | TGCGCCAGCAGCTTTCTCCCGGGACAGGGAGGAGAGGGTTCACCCCTCCACTTT
TRBJ1-2 | - | - | TRBV6-1 | CASSDGSGRGRGYGYTF | TGTGCCAGCAGTGATGGTTCTGGGAGAGGTCGCGGCTATGGCTACACCTTC
TRBJ1-2 | - | - | TRBV11-2 | CASSLDPLYGYTF | TGTGCCAGCAGCTTAGATCCCCTATATGGCTACACCTTC
TRBJ1-1 | - | few | TRBV6-5 | CASSYGPTGTEAFF | TGTGCCAGCAGTTACGGACCCACGGGAACTGAAGCTTTCTTT
TRBJ2-7 | - | - | TRBV27 | CASSLSGGWTYEQYF | TGTGCCAGCAGCCTAAGTGGGGGGTGGACCTACGAGCAGTACTTC
TRBJ2-1 | - | - | TRBV9 | CASSVVVEGEQFF | TGTGCCAGCAGCGTAGTGGTGGAGGGAGAGCAGTTCTTC
TRBJ2-2 | - | - | TRBV4-3 | CASRATGNTGELFF | TGCGCCAGCAGGGCCACAGGGAACACCGGGGAGCTGTTTTTT
TRBJ2-3 | TRBD1 | - | TRBV28 | CASRDSGTDTQYF | TGTGCCAGCCGGGACAGTGGGACAGATACGCAGTATTTT
TRBJ2-5 | TRBD1 | - | TRBV11-2 | CASSLLDRGRETQYF | TGTGCCAGCAGCTTACTGGACAGGGGGCGGGAGACCCAGTACTTC
TRBJ1-1 | TRBD1 | - | TRBV12-5 | CASGLGQGANTEAFF | TGTGCTAGTGGTTTGGGACAGGGGGCGAACACTGAAGCTTTCTTT